What follows is one TCR beta chain and its context. Its antigen is unknown. The V gene end was trimmed by 7 bases and the J gene end by 8 bases; junction bases not matched to a gene: 7. Germline assignment: CDR1 LNHDA and CDR2 SQIVND (reference sequence). This CDR3 has 13 amino acids. The data were obtained in a study of cytomegalovirus exposure and HLA in healthy donors. Findings and limits, study-wide: In the roughly 120 validation repertoires, about 94% of cluster scores exceeded 0, per a later analysis. Three CMV-associated chains proved CMV antigen-specific in vitro. The authors enumerated some 170 TCR beta chains as linked to cytomegalovirus.

Profiling relied on immunoSEQ multiplex PCR, and the TCRdb table lists in-frame clones only, not all of them. There are about 21,000 clones in the sample; 95% to 97% occur only once, and about a tenth lies in the top ten. Sequencing was performed on PBMCs. The V and J genes are TRBV19 and TRBJ1-4; 7 nucleotides align to TRBD1. This clonotype was obtained from a man aged 30 to 45 in good health and CMV-seropositive. The CDR3 protein is CASNPQGVEKLFF. CDR3 DNA: TGTGCCAGTAATCCGCAGGGGGTAGAAAAACTGTTTTTT.